Here is one T cell receptor beta chain with its context. The antigen remains undetermined. Time point given: week 35, safety follow-up. Every vaccination contained 300 ug of the mutant IDH1 20-mer peptide and was paired with topical imiquimod. Tumors from donors were new WHO grade 3 or 4 IDH1-mutant astrocytomas with ATRX loss. This record belongs to a study of a mutant IDH1 vaccine in newly diagnosed glioma. Overall study context: Mean patient age was about 40 years; 62.5% were male and approximately 40% female. V12 corresponded to week 35 and V13 to week 47.

Study-level findings and limits: Altogether, around 95% of patients exhibited vaccine-induced immune responses.

There are 18 residues in the CDR3. CDR1 and CDR2 from the germline V gene are SGDLS and YYNGEE. V lost 0 bases and J 4 bases, leaving 22 bases between the germline ends. Some clones are missing from TCRdb's copy, which holds only in-frame ones; the method was immunoSEQ multiplex PCR. The sample shows some 33,000 clones, about 80% of them seen only once. The rearrangement links TRBV9 to TRBJ2-5; no clear D gene. The sample was PBMCs, taken from a glioma patient whose treatment included an IDH1 peptide vaccine. The receptor's source is a middle-aged woman with glioma. As DNA, the CDR3 is TGTGCCAGCAGCGTAGGACCTTACGATTTGAAGGTTGCAGAGACCCAGTACTTC. This gives the protein CASSVGPYDLKVAETQYF.